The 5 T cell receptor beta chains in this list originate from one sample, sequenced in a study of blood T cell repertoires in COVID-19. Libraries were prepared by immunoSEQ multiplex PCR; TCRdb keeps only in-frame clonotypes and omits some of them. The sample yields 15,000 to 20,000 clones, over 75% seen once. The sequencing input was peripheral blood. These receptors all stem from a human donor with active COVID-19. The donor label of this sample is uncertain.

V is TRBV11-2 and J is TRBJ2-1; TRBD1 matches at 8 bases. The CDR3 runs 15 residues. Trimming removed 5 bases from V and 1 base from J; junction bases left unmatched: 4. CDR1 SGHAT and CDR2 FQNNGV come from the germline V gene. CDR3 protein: CASSTTGGSYNEQFF. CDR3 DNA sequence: TGTGCCAGCAGCACAACAGGGGGTTCCTACAATGAGCAGTTCTTC. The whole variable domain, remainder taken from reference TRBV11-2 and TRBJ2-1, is EAGVAQSPRYKIIEKRQSVAFWCNPISGHATLYWYQQILGQGPKLLIQFQNNGVVDDSQLPKDRFSAERLKGVDSTLKIQPAKLEDSAVYLCASSTTGGSYNEQFFGPGTRLTVL.

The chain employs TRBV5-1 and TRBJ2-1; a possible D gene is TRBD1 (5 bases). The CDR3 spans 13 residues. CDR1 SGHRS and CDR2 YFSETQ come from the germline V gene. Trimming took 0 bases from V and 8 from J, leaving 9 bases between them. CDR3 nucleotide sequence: TGCGCCAGCAGCTTGGCTGGGGCGGATGAGCAGTTCTTC. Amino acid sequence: CASSLAGADEQFF.

DNA of the CDR3: TGTGCCAGTAGTATGTCCAGTCATAACAATCAGCCCCAGCATTTT. It encodes CASSMSSHNNQPQHF. This chain joins TRBV19 and TRBJ1-5, with D unclear. From germline, CDR1 is LNHDA and CDR2 SQIVND (reference sequence). V shed 3 bases and J shed 3 bases, with 12 bases lying between them. The CDR3 totals 15 residues.

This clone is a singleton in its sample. CDR3: CASSLGGSTRYEQYF. For the CDR3, the DNA is TGTGCCAGCAGCCTAGGAGGAAGTACCCGCTACGAGCAGTACTTC. The chain recombines TRBV3-1 (or the pseudogene TRBV3-2) with TRBJ2-7; tentatively, D is TRBD2 (5 bases). V was clipped by 4 bases and J by 3 bases, with 16 bases between them. The germline gives CDR1 LGHDT, CDR2 YNNKEL (reference sequence). The length of the CDR3 is 15 residues.

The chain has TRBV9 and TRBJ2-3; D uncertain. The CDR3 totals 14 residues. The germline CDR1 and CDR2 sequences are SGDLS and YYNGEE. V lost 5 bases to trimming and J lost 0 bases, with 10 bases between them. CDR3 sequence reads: CASSATWSTDTQYF. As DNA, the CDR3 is TGTGCCAGCAGTGCGACTTGGAGCACAGATACGCAGTATTTT.